A single T cell receptor (beta chain) is shown here with its context. Its antigen is not known. TCRdb keeps only in-frame clones here, not all; method: immunoSEQ multiplex PCR. The sample holds some 70,000 clones, 93% seen once. This record belongs to a study of PD-1 blockade in classical Hodgkin lymphoma. Germline lookup yields CDR1 KGHSH and CDR2 LQKENI. The CDR3 runs to 14 residues. Trimming took 8 bases from V and 7 from J; bases not matched to a gene: 10. Sample time point: newly diagnosed, previously untreated cHL patient sample. Newly diagnosed, untreated classical Hodgkin lymphoma PBMCs provided comparison. Study-wide results and limits: Compared with healthy donors, newly diagnosed patients reportedly showed lower baseline TCR diversity. Repertoires differed for reasons still undefined, possibly disease activity or prior therapy.

The sequence came from a human donor with classical Hodgkin lymphoma. The sample was peripheral blood mononuclear cells (PBMCs). This chain links TRBV18 with TRBJ2-1, with 8 nucleotides matching TRBD1. This CDR3 reads CASVPGQDKNEQFF. CDR3 sequence (DNA): TGTGCCAGCGTTCCGGGACAGGACAAAAATGAGCAGTTCTTC.